The sample holds a few counts of the clone carrying this TCR beta chain. The CDR3 has 16 residues. With 4 bases removed from V and 0 bases from J, the gap between germline ends came to 14 bases. Germline V gene lookup returns CDR1 SGHRS and CDR2 YFSETQ. TCRdb analysed the 5' RACE reads with MiXCR anew, one entry per CDR3 protein. The sample carries roughly 250,000 distinct CDR3 sequences, approximately 15% recorded once. This record comes from a study of T-cell memory formation after mild COVID-19. This TCR was sampled from a man between 18 and 29 years old who had mild COVID-19 (a few samples of this study predate the infection). Cell type and time point are not known. V usage is TRBV5-1 and J usage is TRBJ1-5; tentative D call: TRBD1 (6 bases). The sequencing sample was made of PBMCs or a T cell subset sorted from them (not recorded which). DNA of the CDR3: TGCGCCAGCAGCCCGGGACACCCCTATAGCAATCAGCCCCAGCATTTT. It encodes CASSPGHPYSNQPQHF.